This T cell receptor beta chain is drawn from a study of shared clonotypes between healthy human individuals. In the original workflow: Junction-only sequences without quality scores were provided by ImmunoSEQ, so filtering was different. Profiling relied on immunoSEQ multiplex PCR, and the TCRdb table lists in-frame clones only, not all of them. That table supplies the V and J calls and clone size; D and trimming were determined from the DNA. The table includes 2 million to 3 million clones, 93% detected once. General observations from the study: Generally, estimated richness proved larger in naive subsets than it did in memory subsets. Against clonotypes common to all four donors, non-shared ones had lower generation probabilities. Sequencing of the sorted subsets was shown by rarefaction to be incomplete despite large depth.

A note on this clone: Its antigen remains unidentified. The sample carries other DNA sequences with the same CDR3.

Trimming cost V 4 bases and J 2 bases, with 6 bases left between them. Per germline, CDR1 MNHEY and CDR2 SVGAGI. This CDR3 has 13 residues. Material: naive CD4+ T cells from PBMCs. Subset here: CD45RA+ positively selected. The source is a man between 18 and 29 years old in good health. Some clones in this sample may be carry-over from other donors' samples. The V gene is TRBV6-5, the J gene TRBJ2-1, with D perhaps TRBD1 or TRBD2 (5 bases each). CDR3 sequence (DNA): TGTGCCAGCAGTTCGGGGCCCTACAATGAGCAGTTCTTC. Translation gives CASSSGPYNEQFF.